The clone carrying this TCR beta chain was seen at least ten times. Its specificity is unknown. These data come from a study of spatial heterogeneity in lung cancer. The overall study: Detection consistently yielded more beta chains than alpha chains. The study, taken as a whole, reports: How many expanded intratumoral alpha and beta TCRs were present tracked the tumor mutation count, which was a count of nonsynonymous mutations.

TCRdb fed the 5' RACE reads into MiXCR, producing one record per CDR3 protein. The data hold about 27,000 distinct CDR3 sequences, with roughly 6.9% observed a single time. CDR1 MNHNY and CDR2 SVGAGI come from the germline V gene (reference sequence). The CDR3 length is 13 residues. V lost 2 bases and J lost 7, with 11 bases in between. Time point specified: sample taken at primary tumor resection. The clonotype originates from a male donor with early-stage non-small cell lung cancer. The chain employs TRBV6-6 and TRBJ1-2; D remains ambiguous. The specimen comprised lung tumor tissue, sampled at surgery. The CDR3 sequence is CASSYPLRGGYTF. CDR3 DNA: TGTGCCAGCAGTTACCCATTACGGGGTGGCTACACCTTC.